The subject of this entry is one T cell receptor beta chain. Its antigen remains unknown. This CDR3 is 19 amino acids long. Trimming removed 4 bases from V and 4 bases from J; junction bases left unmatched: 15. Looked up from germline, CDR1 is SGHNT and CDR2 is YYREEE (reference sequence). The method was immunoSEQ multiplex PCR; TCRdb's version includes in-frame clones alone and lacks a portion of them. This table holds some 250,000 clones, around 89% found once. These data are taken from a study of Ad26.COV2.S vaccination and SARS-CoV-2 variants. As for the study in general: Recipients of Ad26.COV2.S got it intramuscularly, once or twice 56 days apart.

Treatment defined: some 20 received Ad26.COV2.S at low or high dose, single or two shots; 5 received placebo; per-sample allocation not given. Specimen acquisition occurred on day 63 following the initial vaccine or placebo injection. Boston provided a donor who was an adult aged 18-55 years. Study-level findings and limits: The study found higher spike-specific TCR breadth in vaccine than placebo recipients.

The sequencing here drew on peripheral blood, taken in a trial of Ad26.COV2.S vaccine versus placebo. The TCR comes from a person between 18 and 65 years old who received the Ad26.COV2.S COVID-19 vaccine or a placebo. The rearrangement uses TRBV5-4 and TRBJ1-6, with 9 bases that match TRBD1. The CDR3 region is CASSAGTGWGRRYNSPLHF. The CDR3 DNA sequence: TGTGCCAGCAGCGCCGGGACAGGGTGGGGGCGGAGGTATAATTCACCCCTCCACTTT.